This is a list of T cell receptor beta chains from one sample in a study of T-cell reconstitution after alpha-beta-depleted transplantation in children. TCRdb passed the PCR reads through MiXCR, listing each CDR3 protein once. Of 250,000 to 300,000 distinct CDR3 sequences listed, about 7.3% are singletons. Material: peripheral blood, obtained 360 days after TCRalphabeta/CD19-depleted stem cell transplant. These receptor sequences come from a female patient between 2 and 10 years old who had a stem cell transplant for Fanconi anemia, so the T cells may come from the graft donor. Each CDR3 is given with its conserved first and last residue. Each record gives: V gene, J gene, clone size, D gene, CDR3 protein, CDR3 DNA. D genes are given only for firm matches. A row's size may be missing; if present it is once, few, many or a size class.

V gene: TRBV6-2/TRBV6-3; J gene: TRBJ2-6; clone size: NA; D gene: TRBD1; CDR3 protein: CASSYLAVLSGGESGANVLTF; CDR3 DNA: TGTGCCAGCAGTTACTTGGCAGTGCTGTCAGGGGGCGAGTCTGGGGCCAACGTCCTGACTTTC
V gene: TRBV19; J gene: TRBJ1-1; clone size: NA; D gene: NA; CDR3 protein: CASRIGFGTRVTEAFF; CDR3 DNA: TGTGCCAGTAGAATTGGCTTTGGGACGAGGGTCACTGAAGCTTTCTTT
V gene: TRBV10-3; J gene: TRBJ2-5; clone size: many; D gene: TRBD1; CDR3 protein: CATSGQGEETQYF; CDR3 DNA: TGTGCCACCTCGGGACAGGGGGAAGAGACCCAGTACTTC
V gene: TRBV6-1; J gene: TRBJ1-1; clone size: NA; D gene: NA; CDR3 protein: CASSHTGGAGEAFF; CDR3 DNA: TGTGCCAGCAGTCATACGGGGGGCGCAGGAGAAGCTTTCTTT
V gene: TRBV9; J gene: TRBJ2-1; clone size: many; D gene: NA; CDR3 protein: CASSPPARAKGNEQFF; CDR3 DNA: TGTGCCAGCAGCCCCCCAGCTCGAGCCAAGGGGAATGAGCAGTTCTTC
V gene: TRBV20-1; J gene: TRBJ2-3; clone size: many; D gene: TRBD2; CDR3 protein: CSARGILAGDPTDTQYF; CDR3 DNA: TGCAGTGCTAGAGGTATACTAGCGGGAGACCCCACAGATACGCAGTATTTT
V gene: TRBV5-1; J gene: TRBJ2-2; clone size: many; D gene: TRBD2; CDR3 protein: CASSIGGASSRTGELFF; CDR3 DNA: TGCGCCAGCAGCATCGGGGGGGCTAGTTCGCGCACCGGGGAGCTGTTTTTT
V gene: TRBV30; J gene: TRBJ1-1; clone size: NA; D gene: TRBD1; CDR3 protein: CAWSVLRTGGAAFF; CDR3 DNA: TGTGCCTGGAGTGTACTCCGGACAGGGGGGGCAGCTTTCTTT
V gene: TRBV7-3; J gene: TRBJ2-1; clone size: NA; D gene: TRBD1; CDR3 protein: CASSWTGVGDEQFF; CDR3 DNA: TGTGCCAGCAGCTGGACAGGGGTGGGGGATGAGCAGTTCTTC
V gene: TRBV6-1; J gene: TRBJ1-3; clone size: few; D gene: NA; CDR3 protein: CASSEVAYTIYF; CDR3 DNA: TGTGCCAGCAGTGAAGTGGCGTACACCATATATTTT
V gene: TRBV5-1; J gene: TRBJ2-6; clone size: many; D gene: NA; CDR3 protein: CASSLGLGANVLTF; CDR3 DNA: TGCGCCAGCAGCTTGGGCCTGGGGGCCAACGTCCTGACTTTC
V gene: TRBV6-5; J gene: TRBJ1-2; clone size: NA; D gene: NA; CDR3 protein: CASSYSRGRGYTF; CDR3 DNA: TGTGCCAGCAGTTACTCCAGGGGTCGTGGCTACACCTTC
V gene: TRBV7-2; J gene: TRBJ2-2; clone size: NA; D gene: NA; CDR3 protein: CASSRDQTGELFF; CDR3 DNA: TGTGCCAGCAGCCGGGACCAAACCGGGGAGCTGTTTTTT
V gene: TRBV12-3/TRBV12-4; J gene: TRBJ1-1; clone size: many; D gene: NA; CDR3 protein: CASSPLGSNTEAFF; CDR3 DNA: TGTGCCAGCAGTCCCTTGGGTTCGAACACTGAAGCTTTCTTT
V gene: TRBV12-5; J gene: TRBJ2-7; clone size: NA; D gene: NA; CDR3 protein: CASGLSFTEQSSYEQYF; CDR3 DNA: TGTGCTAGTGGTTTGTCATTTACCGAACAGAGCTCCTACGAGCAGTACTTC
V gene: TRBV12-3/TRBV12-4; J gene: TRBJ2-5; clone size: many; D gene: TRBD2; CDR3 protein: CASSPRGGGGDETQYF; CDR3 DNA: TGTGCCAGCAGTCCCCGGGGCGGCGGGGGTGATGAGACCCAGTACTTC
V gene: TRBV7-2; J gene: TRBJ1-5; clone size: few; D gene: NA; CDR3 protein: CASSRGSGVEWNQPQHF; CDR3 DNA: TGTGCCAGCAGCCGGGGAAGCGGGGTAGAGTGGAATCAGCCCCAGCATTTT
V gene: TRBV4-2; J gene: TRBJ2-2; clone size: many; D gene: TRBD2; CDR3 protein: CASSQGVAGGPFGTGELFF; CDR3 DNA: TGTGCCAGCAGCCAAGGGGTAGCGGGGGGGCCGTTTGGCACCGGGGAGCTGTTTTTT
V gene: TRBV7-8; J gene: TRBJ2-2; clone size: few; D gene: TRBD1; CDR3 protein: CASRLRGRGQGLITGELFF; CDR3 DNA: TGTGCCAGCAGACTTAGGGGCCGGGGACAGGGGTTAATAACCGGGGAGCTGTTTTTT
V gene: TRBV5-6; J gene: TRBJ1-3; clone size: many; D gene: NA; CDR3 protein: CASSLAPGGNTIYF; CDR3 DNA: TGTGCCAGCAGCTTGGCGCCAGGCGGAAACACCATATATTTT
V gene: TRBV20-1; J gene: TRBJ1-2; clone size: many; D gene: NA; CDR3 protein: CSAKDSVYGYTF; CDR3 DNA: TGCAGTGCTAAAGACAGCGTCTATGGCTACACCTTC
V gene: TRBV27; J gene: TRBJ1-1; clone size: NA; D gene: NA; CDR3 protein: CASSLGGSYEAFF; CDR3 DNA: TGTGCCAGCAGTTTAGGGGGCAGCTATGAAGCTTTCTTT